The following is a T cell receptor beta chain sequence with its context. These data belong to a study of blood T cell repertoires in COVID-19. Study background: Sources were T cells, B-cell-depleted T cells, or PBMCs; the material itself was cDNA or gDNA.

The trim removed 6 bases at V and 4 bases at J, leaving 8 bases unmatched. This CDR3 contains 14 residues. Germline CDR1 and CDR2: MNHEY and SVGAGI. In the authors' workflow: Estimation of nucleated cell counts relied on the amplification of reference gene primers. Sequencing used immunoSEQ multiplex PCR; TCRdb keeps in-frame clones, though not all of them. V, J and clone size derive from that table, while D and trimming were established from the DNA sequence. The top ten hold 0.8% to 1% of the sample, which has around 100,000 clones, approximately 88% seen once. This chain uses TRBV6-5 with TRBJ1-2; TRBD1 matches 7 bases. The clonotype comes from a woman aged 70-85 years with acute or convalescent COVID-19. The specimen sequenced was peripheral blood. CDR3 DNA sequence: TGTGCCAGCAGCCCCGGGACAGACCCCTATGGCTACACCTTC. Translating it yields CASSPGTDPYGYTF.